The present TCR beta chain was sequenced within a study of stem cell transplantation in POMP-related autoinflammatory disease. The wider study: The study hypothesized thymoproteasome defects skew the TRB repertoire via impaired CD8+ selection. CD8+ T cells were low and CD4+ cells naive-skewed before transplant.

Study-level points and caveats: Patients with PRAID showed a restricted number of unique TRB V-J gene pairings. PRAID patients trended toward lower TRB diversity and higher clonality in all analyzed T-cell subsets.

Germline CDR1 is SGHRS and CDR2 is YFSETQ. The CDR3 runs to 16 residues. J gave up 0 bases and V 3 bases, and 5 bases lay outside the gene matches. In its sample, this clone was seen a few times. Its matching antigen is unknown. Sequencing used immunoSEQ multiplex PCR; TCRdb keeps in-frame clones, though not all of them. The data hold approximately 11,000 clones, with more than 85% observed a single time. PRAID combined immunodeficiency and autoinflammation. The TCR originated in a human donor with POMP-related autoinflammation and immune dysregulation (PRAID). V usage is TRBV5-1 and J usage is TRBJ2-7; 11 nucleotides match TRBD2. Sequencing was performed on CD8+ T cells from PBMCs, taken before stem cell transplantation. Here the CDR3 reads CASSSTGLADSYEQYF. The CDR3 nucleotides are TGCGCCAGCAGCTCTACGGGACTAGCGGACTCCTACGAGCAGTACTTC.